A selection of T cell receptor beta chains follows, all from one sample in a study of control samples from healthy donors and cancer patients. Some clones are missing from TCRdb's copy, which holds only in-frame ones; the method was immunoSEQ multiplex PCR. The sample lists about 120,000 clones, about 88% occurring once. The sample comprised blood. The source of these receptors is a woman in her 70s in good health. CDR3s include the opening cysteine and the closing phenylalanine or tryptophan. Fields, in order: D gene, V gene, clone size, J gene, CDR3 protein, CDR3 DNA. The D gene is left open where the match is weak. Size is stated for part of the rows, as once, few or many counts, or as a class when the clone is expanded.

>TRBD1|TRBV9|-|TRBJ1-2
CASSGGRGRGGYTF
TGTGCCAGCAGCGGAGGGAGGGGGCGAGGTGGCTACACCTTC
>TRBD1|TRBV2|-|TRBJ2-7
CASSLTGTAAYEQYF
TGTGCCAGCAGTCTTACCGGGACAGCAGCCTACGAGCAGTACTTC
>TRBD2|TRBV7-9|once|TRBJ2-2
CAGTRLADTGELFF
TGTGCCGGAACCCGACTAGCGGACACCGGGGAGCTGTTTTTT
>TRBD1|TRBV24-1|-|TRBJ2-2
CATSPPGTANTGELFF
TGTGCCACCAGCCCCCCCGGGACAGCGAACACCGGGGAGCTGTTTTTT
>-|TRBV5-6|-|TRBJ1-1
CASSLLAEGGGTEAFF
TGTGCCAGCAGCTTGTTGGCTGAGGGAGGAGGGACTGAAGCTTTCTTT
>-|TRBV2|-|TRBJ1-6
CASQAGIGSPLHF
TGTGCCAGTCAGGCGGGTATCGGTTCACCCCTCCACTTT
>TRBD1|TRBV11-2|-|TRBJ1-4
CASSPWDRGEEKLFF
TGTGCCAGCAGCCCCTGGGACAGGGGAGAGGAAAAACTGTTTTTT
>-|TRBV29-1|-|TRBJ1-1
CSALGLMNTEAFF
TGCAGCGCCTTAGGACTTATGAACACTGAAGCTTTCTTT
>-|TRBV5-6|once|TRBJ2-5
CASSLLGVPETQYF
TGTGCCAGCAGCTTATTGGGGGTTCCAGAGACCCAGTACTTC
>-|TRBV11-2|once|TRBJ1-4
CASSSGGEKLFF
TGTGCCAGCAGCTCAGGAGGGGAAAAACTGTTTTTT
>TRBD2|TRBV3-1/TRBV3-2|few|TRBJ2-5
CASSQGVAGGAQYF
TGTGCCAGCAGCCAAGGAGTAGCGGGGGGGGCCCAGTACTTC
>-|TRBV12-3/TRBV12-4|-|TRBJ2-1
CASSWDRYNEQFF
TGTGCCAGCAGTTGGGACCGTTACAATGAGCAGTTCTTC
>TRBD2|TRBV7-2|-|TRBJ2-7
CASRPGRGNYEQYF
TGTGCCAGCAGACCCGGGAGGGGGAACTACGAGCAGTACTTC
>-|TRBV24-1|-|TRBJ1-2
CATSDSAGRGYTF
TGTGCCACCAGTGATTCTGCAGGGCGAGGCTACACCTTC
>TRBD2|TRBV18|-|TRBJ2-5
CASSQSISGGRQETQYF
TGTGCCAGCTCACAATCTATATCGGGGGGGCGCCAAGAGACCCAGTACTTC
>TRBD1|TRBV19|few|TRBJ1-5
CASTLRQGIPQPQHF
TGTGCCAGTACCCTAAGACAGGGGATCCCTCAGCCCCAGCATTTT
>-|TRBV4-1|-|TRBJ1-2
CASSQVVQGPGYGYTF
TGCGCCAGCAGCCAAGTCGTTCAGGGGCCGGGGTATGGCTACACCTTC
>TRBD2|TRBV5-1|-|TRBJ2-1
CASSLWTGGDNEQFF
TGCGCCAGCAGCTTGTGGACGGGAGGAGACAATGAGCAGTTCTTC
>-|TRBV15|-|TRBJ1-1
CATSRGRSTEAFF
TGTGCCACCAGCAGAGGTAGGAGTACTGAAGCTTTCTTT
>TRBD1|TRBV4-3|-|TRBJ2-7
CASSLQGDSYEQYF
TGCGCCAGCAGCCTACAGGGGGACTCCTACGAGCAGTACTTC
>-|TRBV19|-|TRBJ1-2
CASSILEGNGYTF
TGTGCCAGTAGTATTCTTGAGGGTAATGGCTACACCTTC
>TRBD2|TRBV5-1|-|TRBJ2-3
CASSPSSGGGVDTQYF
TGCGCCAGCAGCCCAAGCAGCGGGGGCGGGGTAGATACGCAGTATTTT
>-|TRBV5-1|few|TRBJ2-3
CASSRQGTATDTQYF
TGCGCCAGCAGCCGTCAGGGGACCGCCACAGATACGCAGTATTTT
>-|TRBV5-5|once|TRBJ2-4
CASSLGQALAKNIQYF
TGTGCCAGCAGCTTGGGGCAGGCACTAGCCAAAAACATTCAGTACTTC
>-|TRBV7-3|-|TRBJ2-5
CASSLARVETQYF
TGTGCCAGCAGCTTAGCCAGGGTAGAGACCCAGTACTTC
>TRBD1|TRBV12-5|-|TRBJ1-1
CASGGGTGRGTEAFF
TGTGCTAGTGGTGGGGGGACAGGGAGAGGTACTGAAGCTTTCTTT
>-|TRBV5-1|-|TRBJ1-1
CASSPIEPNTEAFF
TGCGCCAGCAGCCCAATTGAGCCGAACACTGAAGCTTTCTTT
>-|TRBV15|-|TRBJ1-2
CATSTSTGLGYTF
TGTGCCACCAGCACCTCTACGGGCCTCGGCTACACCTTC
>-|TRBV6-5|-|TRBJ1-1
CASSLGPRTEAFF
TGTGCCAGCAGTTTGGGCCCCCGGACTGAAGCTTTCTTT
>-|TRBV4-2|-|TRBJ2-2
CASSQEVVEVGAGELFF
TGTGCCAGCAGCCAAGAAGTTGTAGAGGTTGGCGCCGGGGAGCTGTTTTTT
>-|TRBV25-1|-|TRBJ2-1
CASSVGNRDLGAFEQFF
TGTGCCAGCAGTGTAGGCAACAGGGACCTGGGGGCATTTGAGCAGTTCTTC
>-|TRBV7-2|-|TRBJ2-7
CASSIGPMHLSSYEQYF
TGTGCCAGCAGCATCGGACCAATGCACCTAAGCTCCTACGAGCAGTACTTC
>-|TRBV20-1|few|TRBJ1-5
CSASRAGEGISPQHF
TGCAGTGCTAGTAGGGCAGGGGAGGGTATCAGCCCCCAGCATTTT
>-|TRBV27|few|TRBJ1-4
CASSQGGIVEKLFF
TGTGCCAGCAGCCAAGGGGGGATTGTTGAAAAACTGTTTTTT
>-|TRBV3-1/TRBV3-2|-|TRBJ1-2
CASSQVTANYGYTF
TGTGCCAGCAGCCAAGTTACAGCTAACTATGGCTACACCTTC
>TRBD2|TRBV7-2|-|TRBJ2-3
CASSLVPGGPDTQYF
TGTGCCAGCAGCTTAGTACCGGGGGGGCCGGATACGCAGTATTTT
>-|TRBV12-3/TRBV12-4|-|TRBJ1-1
CASMSTEAFF
TGTGCCAGCATGAGCACTGAAGCTTTCTTT
>-|TRBV27|-|TRBJ1-4
CASRQQGSNEKLFF
TGTGCCAGCAGACAACAGGGTTCTAATGAAAAACTGTTTTTT
>-|TRBV11-2|-|TRBJ1-5
CASSLGSGGHQPQHF
TGTGCCAGCAGCTTAGGTTCCGGGGGCCATCAGCCCCAGCATTTT
>-|TRBV12-5|-|TRBJ1-1
CASGLGGEAFF
TGTGCTAGTGGTTTGGGGGGTGAAGCTTTCTTT
>TRBD1|TRBV4-3|few|TRBJ2-7
CASGQQGYEQYF
TGCGCCAGCGGACAACAGGGGTACGAGCAGTACTTC
>-|TRBV19|-|TRBJ1-4
CATMPGGRPFEKLFF
TGTGCCACCATGCCGGGGGGCAGACCCTTTGAAAAACTGTTTTTT